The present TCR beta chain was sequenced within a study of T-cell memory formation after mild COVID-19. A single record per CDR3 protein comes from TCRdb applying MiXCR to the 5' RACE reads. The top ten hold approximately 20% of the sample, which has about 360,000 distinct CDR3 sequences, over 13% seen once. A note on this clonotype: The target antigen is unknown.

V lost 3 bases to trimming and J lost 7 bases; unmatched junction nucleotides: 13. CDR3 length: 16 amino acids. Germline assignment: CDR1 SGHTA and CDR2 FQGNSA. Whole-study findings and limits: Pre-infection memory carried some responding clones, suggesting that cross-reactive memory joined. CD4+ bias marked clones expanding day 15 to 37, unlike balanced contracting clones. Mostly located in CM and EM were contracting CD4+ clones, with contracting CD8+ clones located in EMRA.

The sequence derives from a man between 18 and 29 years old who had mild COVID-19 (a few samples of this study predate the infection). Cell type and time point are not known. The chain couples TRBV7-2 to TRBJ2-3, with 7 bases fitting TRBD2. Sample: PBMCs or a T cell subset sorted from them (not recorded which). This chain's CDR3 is CASSFKRGLANNTQYF. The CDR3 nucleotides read TGTGCCAGCAGCTTTAAGCGGGGACTTGCCAATAATACGCAGTATTTT.